This passage covers 31 T cell receptor beta chains from one sample sequenced in a study of a mutant IDH1 vaccine in newly diagnosed glioma. These receptors are not linked to any known antigen. The protocol was immunoSEQ multiplex PCR, while the TCRdb copy is restricted to in-frame clones and leaves out a portion. The sample has 55,000 to 65,000 clones, less than 90% seen once. Time point specified: week 35, safety follow-up. A single vaccine dose contained 300 ug of mutant IDH1 20-mer peptide, and topical imiquimod was used with it. This specimen was PBMCs, taken from a glioma patient whose treatment included an IDH1 peptide vaccine. The origin of the receptors is a young man with glioma.

The rearrangement joins TRBV14 to TRBJ2-3, with no clear D. Trimming removed 0 bases from V and 4 bases from J, with 5 bases in between. The CDR3 contains 13 residues. Per the germline V gene, CDR1 is SGHDN and CDR2 is FVKESK. This CDR3 reads CASSQDLADTQYF. CDR3 nucleotide sequence: TGTGCCAGCAGCCAAGATCTGGCAGATACGCAGTATTTT.

V usage is TRBV25-1 and J usage is TRBJ2-1, with D possibly being TRBD2 (6 bases). There are 13 residues in the CDR3. The V gene's germline CDR1 is MGHDK and CDR2 SYGVNS. The V end was cut by 4 bases, the J end by 9 bases, with 13 bases between. In DNA form, the CDR3 reads TGTGCCAGCAGTGCGGTCGGGGGTAGTGAGCAGTTCTTC. Translated, it gives CASSAVGGSEQFF.

This clone has more than one count but fewer than ten. This sequence joins TRBV29-1 and TRBJ2-3; D unresolved. Between the trimmed V and J ends, which lost 2 bases and 4 bases, there was a span of 16 bases. This CDR3 spans 15 amino acids. Germline lookup yields CDR1 SQVTM and CDR2 ANQGSEA. The CDR3 DNA sequence: TGCAGCGTTGAACAAGCAGCCGGGCGGTCAGATACGCAGTATTTT. Translated, it gives CSVEQAAGRSDTQYF.

The rearrangement uses TRBV5-5 and TRBJ1-1; 7 bases line up with TRBD1. This CDR3 is 13 amino acids long. Germline loops: CDR1 SGHKS, CDR2 YYEKEE (reference sequence). V lost 0 bases and J lost 7; bases outside the gene matches: 3. CDR3 loop: CASSLAGGLEAFF. The DNA for the CDR3 is TGTGCCAGCAGCTTGGCAGGGGGACTTGAAGCTTTCTTT.

This clone was counted once. The CDR3 loop is CASSPGQGNTEAFF. The CDR3 DNA reads as TGTGCCAGCAGCCCAGGACAGGGGAACACTGAAGCTTTCTTT. The chain couples TRBV5-5 to TRBJ1-1, with 8 bases aligning to TRBD1. In germline, CDR1 is SGHKS, CDR2 YYEKEE (reference sequence). This CDR3 contains 14 residues. Trimming removed 4 bases from V and 1 base from J; junction bases left unmatched: 3.

The chain links TRBV28 to TRBJ2-7; TRBD2 might be the D (6 bases). V was shortened by 5 bases and J by 2 bases, with 16 bases between the two germline ends. CDR3 length: 15 amino acids. Germline V gene data show CDR1 as MDHEN and CDR2 as SYDVKM. The DNA of the CDR3 is TGTGCCAGCAGTAAGGGGACTGGCGTAACCTACGAGCAGTACTTC. This translates into CASSKGTGVTYEQYF.

This clone was recorded a few times. The CDR3 loop is CASSSLTLGNTEAFF. In DNA form, the CDR3 reads TGTGCCAGCAGCTCCCTTACTTTGGGGAACACTGAAGCTTTCTTT. The V and J genes are TRBV7-2 and TRBJ1-1; D gene ambiguous. The CDR3 spans 15 residues. Trimming shortened V by 4 bases and J by 1 base, and 13 bases separated the two germline ends. Germline CDR1 reads SGHTA; CDR2 reads FQGNSA. Full variable domain (outside the CDR3, taken from reference TRBV7-2 and TRBJ1-1): GAGVSQSPSNKVTEKGKDVELRCDPISGHTALYWYRQSLGQGLEFLIYFQGNSAPDKSGLPSDRFSAERTGGSVSTLTIQRTQQEDSAVYLCASSSLTLGNTEAFFGQGTRLTVV.

This chain uses TRBV25-1 with TRBJ2-7, with 9 positions matching TRBD1. This CDR3 spans 17 amino acids. Germline CDR1 and CDR2: MGHDK and SYGVNS. Germline trimming cut 6 bases from V and 3 bases from J; bases unmatched to any gene: 15. The CDR3, as DNA: TGTGCCAGCAGGGGGGACAGGGATTCCCCCCGCTTCTACGAGCAGTACTTC. It translates to CASRGDRDSPRFYEQYF.

This clone has a handful of counts. J is TRBJ1-3 and V is TRBV5-5; no firm D call. Germline V gene sequence: CDR1 SGHKS, CDR2 YYEKEE (reference sequence). The CDR3 loop spans 15 amino acids. The V end was cut by 2 bases, the J end by 0 bases, with 9 bases between. The CDR3 reads CASSFNQLSGNTIYF. The CDR3 DNA reads as TGTGCCAGCAGCTTTAACCAGCTCTCTGGAAACACCATATATTTT.

The V and J genes are TRBV6-6 and TRBJ2-7; 9 positions agree with TRBD1. V lost 7 bases, J lost 3 bases, and 7 bases stayed unmatched. Germline V CDR1 and CDR2: MNHNY, SVGAGI (reference sequence). The CDR3 spans 14 residues. The CDR3 is CASKGRGQGYEQYF. For the CDR3, the DNA is TGTGCCAGCAAAGGTCGGGGACAGGGCTACGAGCAGTACTTC.

The chain couples TRBV6-6 to TRBJ2-1; 8 bases match TRBD1. Germline V gene data show CDR1 as MNHNY and CDR2 as SVGAGI (reference sequence). The CDR3 is made up of 16 amino acids. The ends lost 5 bases at V and 3 bases at J; junction bases unmatched: 9. The DNA of the CDR3 is TGTGCCAGCAGTCTCTCGGGACAGGACCACTACAATGAGCAGTTCTTC. It codes for CASSLSGQDHYNEQFF.

This clone was found a few times. The V and J genes are TRBV7-9 and TRBJ1-2; the match to TRBD1 covers 9 bases. With V trimmed by 5 bases and J by 4 bases, 8 bases remained unmatched. Germline assignment: CDR1 SEHNR and CDR2 FQNEAQ (reference sequence). The CDR3 extends over 15 amino acids. The CDR3 nucleotides read TGTGCCAGCAGCGGAAGACAGGGGGACTCCTATGGCTACACCTTC. It encodes CASSGRQGDSYGYTF.

The chain joins TRBV13 to TRBJ2-1, with D tentatively TRBD1 or TRBD2 (6 bases each). This CDR3 has 14 residues. Germline values: CDR1 PRHDT, CDR2 FYEKMQ (reference sequence). V was trimmed by 5 bases and J by 3 bases, leaving 11 bases between them. The CDR3 protein is CASSAGHYYNEQFF. CDR3 nucleotides: TGTGCCAGCAGCGCGGGACACTACTACAATGAGCAGTTCTTC.

The chain recombines TRBV5-6 with TRBJ2-1, with a possible D match to TRBD2 (5 bases). This CDR3 comprises 15 residues. The ends were cut back, 1 base at V and 7 bases at J, with 15 bases in the middle. CDR1 and CDR2 from the germline V gene are SGHDT and YYEEEE. DNA for the CDR3: TGTGCCAGCAGCTTGTTTGGGTCGCGGGTTAATGAGCAGTTCTTC. Amino acid sequence: CASSLFGSRVNEQFF.

This sequence joins TRBV11-2 and TRBJ1-1, with 7 positions matching TRBD1. V was pared by 5 bases and J by 1 base, with 1 base of the junction left unmatched. Germline CDR1 and CDR2: SGHAT and FQNNGV. The CDR3 is 13 residues long. Here the CDR3 DNA reads TGTGCCAGCAGCAACAGGGGGAACACTGAAGCTTTCTTT. This translates into CASSNRGNTEAFF.

The chain joins TRBV10-1 to TRBJ1-1; no firm D call. Germline assignment: CDR1 WNHNN and CDR2 SYGVQD (reference sequence). V gave up 0 bases and J gave up 8 bases, with 10 bases separating them. The CDR3 has 13 amino acids. In DNA form, the CDR3 reads TGCGCCAGCAGTGAGTCGACTCGGACGGAAGCTTTCTTT. Translating gives CASSESTRTEAFF.

The V gene is TRBV6-1, the J gene TRBJ1-2, with D unresolved. V lost 6 bases, J lost 8 bases, and 16 bases lay in between. This CDR3 comprises 13 residues. CDR1 and CDR2 (germline): MNHNS, SASEGT. CDR3 DNA: TGTGCCAGCAGCCTGCCGGGCCTCAAGGGCTACACCTTC. Its protein product is CASSLPGLKGYTF.

V and J are TRBV12-5 and TRBJ1-4, with 8 nucleotides matching TRBD1. Germline V lookup: CDR1 LGHNT, CDR2 FRNRAP. This CDR3 is built from 15 residues. The V segment lost 4 bases and the J segment 5 bases; nucleotides outside the gene matches: 6. The CDR3 protein is CASGSWTGRNEKLFF. In nucleotides, the CDR3 is TGTGCTAGTGGTTCCTGGACAGGGAGAAATGAAAAACTGTTTTTT.

V and J are TRBV5-4 and TRBJ1-4; TRBD1 aligns across 11 bases. The V segment lost 0 bases and the J segment 7 bases; nucleotides outside the gene matches: 2. From germline, CDR1 is SGHNT and CDR2 YYREEE (reference sequence). There are 15 residues in the CDR3. The CDR3 DNA reads as TGTGCCAGCAGCTTGGCCGGGACAGGGGGTGAAAAACTGTTTTTT. This translates into CASSLAGTGGEKLFF. Combining the CDR3 with reference TRBV5-4 and TRBJ1-4 gives the whole variable domain ETGVTQSPTHLIKTRGQQVTLRCSSQSGHNTVSWYQQALGQGPQFIFQYYREEENGRGNFPPRFSGLQFPNYSSELNVNALELDDSALYLCASSLAGTGGEKLFFGSGTQLSVL.

This chain connects TRBV28 to TRBJ2-3; D is unresolved. The CDR3 has 15 amino acids. V was clipped by 4 bases and J by 2 bases, with 13 bases between them. Germline V gene sequence: CDR1 MDHEN, CDR2 SYDVKM. The CDR3 is CASSYWNTDTDTQYF. The CDR3 region has the DNA TGTGCCAGCAGTTATTGGAACACTGACACAGATACGCAGTATTTT.

The CDR3 reads CASSRGTFYEQYF. The CDR3 DNA is TGTGCCAGCAGCCGCGGGACTTTCTACGAGCAGTACTTC. This chain links TRBV7-6 with TRBJ2-7; possible D gene TRBD2, 6 bases. CDR1 and CDR2 (germline): SGHVS, FNYEAQ. The CDR3 is 13 residues long. The V end was cut by 5 bases, the J end by 3 bases, with 11 bases between.

The chain uses TRBV5-1 and TRBJ2-7, with TRBD2 identical over 8 bases. This CDR3 is 16 amino acids long. Trimming removed 2 bases from V and 1 base from J; junction bases left unmatched: 8. CDR1 is SGHRS, CDR2 YFSETQ, per germline. The CDR3: CASSFNPGGESYEQYF. In DNA, the CDR3 is TGCGCCAGCAGCTTTAACCCCGGGGGGGAGTCCTACGAGCAGTACTTC.

The rearrangement links TRBV15 to TRBJ2-2; the D gene is possibly TRBD1 (6 bases). V was trimmed by 1 base and J by 4 bases, leaving 10 bases between them. The V gene's germline CDR1 is LNHNV and CDR2 YYDKDF (reference sequence). The CDR3 is made up of 15 amino acids. As DNA, the CDR3 is TGTGCCACCAGCAGAGGGGGGCCAGCCACCGGGGAGCTGTTTTTT. Translated: CATSRGGPATGELFF. The entire variable domain, with the rest obtained from reference TRBV15 and TRBJ2-2, is as follows: DAMVIQNPRYQVTQFGKPVTLSCSQTLNHNVMYWYQQKSSQAPKLLFHYYDKDFNNEADTPDNFQSRRPNTSFCFLDIRSPGLGDTAMYLCATSRGGPATGELFFGEGSRLTVL.

This clone was found once. V gene TRBV2 combines with J gene TRBJ1-6; D remains ambiguous. The germline V gene encodes CDR1 SNHLY and CDR2 FYNNEI. The V and J ends lost 5 bases and 5 bases respectively, with 10 bases between them. The CDR3 has 14 residues. CDR3 bases: TGTGCCAGCAGTAGCGCACGGAATAATTCACCCCTCCACTTT. This sequence encodes CASSSARNNSPLHF.

This chain joins TRBV9 and TRBJ2-3; D might be TRBD2 (5 bases). V lost 3 bases and J 2 bases, leaving 10 bases between the germline ends. The CDR3 has 14 amino acids. Germline V CDR1 and CDR2: SGDLS, YYNGEE. As DNA, the CDR3 is TGTGCCAGCAGCGATAGGAGGATCACAGATACGCAGTATTTT. This gives the protein CASSDRRITDTQYF.

The chain couples TRBV5-4 to TRBJ2-2, with a possible D match to TRBD2 (6 bases). Germline values: CDR1 SGHNT, CDR2 YYREEE (reference sequence). V was clipped by 2 bases and J by 5 bases, with 13 bases between them. The CDR3 is made up of 15 amino acids. The CDR3 spells CASSFLGGATGELFF. The CDR3, as DNA: TGTGCCAGCAGCTTTCTTGGAGGGGCAACCGGGGAGCTGTTTTTT.

The chain uses TRBV6-1 and TRBJ2-3; 13 bases are a match to TRBD2. This CDR3 is 16 amino acids long. Germline V lookup: CDR1 MNHNS, CDR2 SASEGT. V lost 0 bases to trimming and J lost 4 bases; unmatched junction nucleotides: 1. The CDR3 DNA is TGTGCCAGCAGTGAAGCACTAGCGGGGGGGCCAGATACGCAGTATTTT. Protein sequence: CASSEALAGGPDTQYF.

CDR3 nucleotides: TGTGCCAGCAGCTCGACAGGGGATAATTCACCCCTCCACTTT. This translates into CASSSTGDNSPLHF. The rearrangement joins TRBV6-5 to TRBJ1-6; 8 nucleotides align to TRBD1. Trimming cost V 6 bases and J 5 bases; bases outside gene matches: 3. This CDR3 contains 14 residues. Germline-derived CDR1 and CDR2 are MNHEY and SVGAGI.

This chain links TRBV7-9 with TRBJ2-7; 10 positions agree with TRBD1. CDR3 length equals 15 residues. V trimming: 1 base; J trimming: 7 bases; junction bases outside the gene matches: 7. From germline, CDR1 is SEHNR and CDR2 FQNEAQ (reference sequence). The DNA for the CDR3 is TGTGCCAGCAGCTTAGTTGGACAGGGGGTGGATGAGCAGTACTTC. As protein: CASSLVGQGVDEQYF.

The V and J genes are TRBV2 and TRBJ2-3; no reliable D call. Germline loops: CDR1 SNHLY, CDR2 FYNNEI. Trimming took off 2 bases at V and 2 bases at J, with 2 bases between the two ends. The CDR3 length is 12 residues. The CDR3 nucleotides are TGTGCCAGCAGTGAATCCACAGATACGCAGTATTTT. It is translated as CASSESTDTQYF.

The chain joins TRBV7-8 to TRBJ2-1, with D perhaps being TRBD1 or TRBD2 (5 bases each). Germline V gene lookup returns CDR1 SGHVS and CDR2 FQNEAQ. Between the trimmed V and J ends, which lost 2 bases and 1 base, there was a span of 12 bases. The CDR3 sequence is 16 residues long. CDR3 protein: CASSLRGALSYNEQFF. The CDR3 DNA follows: TGTGCCAGCAGCTTAAGAGGGGCCTTATCCTACAATGAGCAGTTCTTC.